This T cell receptor beta chain stems from a study of blood T cell repertoires in COVID-19 (dated by TCRdb to about 2020). With regard to the full study: Samples from collaborators originated in the United States, Italy and Spain and spanned both the acute and convalescent phases of COVID-19. HLA class I and class II types, where available, came from metadata supplied by the sample provider rather than from assay-based typing. Deeply sampled blood TCRbeta repertoires from subjects exposed to, actively infected with, or recovered from COVID-19 were included in the dataset. A freely available public database, intended as a resource for researchers studying the immune response to SARS-CoV-2, is where the repertoires were released. The prospective study material was composed of cDNA or gDNA derived from T cells, B-cell-depleted T cells, or PBMCs. The samples were drawn from two sources: the first 160 participants of the ongoing ImmuneRACE study, and fewer than 1,500 subjects contributed by 6 global collaborators. The sample metadata nearly always contained a de-identified subject ID, COVID-19 status, age in years and sex. Overall study results and their limits: How much clinical and demographic metadata was included differed by source and by participant, and the metadata was provided uncurated.

Whole blood was collected in K2EDTA tubes by collaborating institutions according to the institutions' own protocols. For TCRbeta analysis, collaborators shipped samples as frozen whole blood, isolated PBMCs, or DNA extracted from either of those sample types. With respect to this clone: Its antigen is unknown. The record has no base qualities; no much larger clone is one base away.

TCRbeta CDR3 regions were amplified from genomic DNA by means of the immunoSEQ Assay, a bias-controlled multiplex PCR. The source study handled its data this way. Within the assay, amplification of reference gene primers was used to estimate how many nucleated cells each sample contained. Sequence reads were collapsed and filtered to measure the absolute abundance of every unique TCRbeta CDR3 rearrangement. Productive Simpson clonality was computed per sample as the square root of Simpson's diversity index over productive rearrangements. TCRdb retrieved this table from immuneACCESS and kept in-frame rearrangements only. Not all clones are present; in checked studies, unresolved V genes account for under half, and no reason is known for the remainder. V, J and clone size derive from that table, while D and trimming were established from the DNA sequence. Recorded for this sample are roughly 63,000 clones; over 75% of them occurred a single time. The biggest ten clones account for roughly 10% of the sample.

As encoded in the germline V gene (reference sequence), CDR1 is LNHNV while CDR2 is YYDKDF. The junction carries 19 bases between V and J, which are trimmed by 0 bases and 11 bases respectively. Its CDR3 holds 16 amino acids, cysteine through phenylalanine. The CDR3 DNA has 48 bases and is translated from base 1. The V and J genes are TRBV15 and TRBJ1-4; TRBD1 is a weak D gene call, 5 bases matching. The sequence was collected from a human donor in a cohort sampled during active COVID-19. Sequencing was done on a sample of peripheral blood. The CDR3 in this case is CATSRDRGGGESKLFF. Read as DNA, the sequence is TGTGCCACCAGCAGAGATAGGGGAGGTGGCGAGTCTAAACTGTTTTTT. Reference TRBV15 and TRBJ1-4 proteins supply the regions before and after the CDR3; the full variable domain is: DAMVIQNPRYQVTQFGKPVTLSCSQTLNHNVMYWYQQKSSQAPKLLFHYYDKDFNNEADTPDNFQSRRPNTSFCFLDIRSPGLGDTAMYLCATSRDRGGGESKLFFGSGTQLSVL.